These T cell receptor beta chains were read from a single sample in a study of cytomegalovirus exposure and HLA in healthy donors. TCRdb keeps only in-frame clones here, not all; method: immunoSEQ multiplex PCR. In the table there are approximately 190,000 clones, roughly four fifths of which are singletons. The sample consisted of PBMCs. All receptors come from a man aged 35 to 55 in good health and CMV-seropositive. Both conserved end residues are part of each CDR3. The order of the fields is D gene, V gene, J gene, clone size, CDR3 protein, CDR3 DNA. A D gene is named only where the DNA matches it firmly. Clone size appears in some rows only: once, few, many, or a class for an expanded clone.

D gene: TRBD1
V gene: TRBV19
J gene: TRBJ1-2
clone size: -
CDR3 protein: CASSPGTEANYGYTF
CDR3 DNA: TGTGCCAGTAGTCCTGGGACAGAAGCTAACTATGGCTACACCTTC

D gene: -
V gene: TRBV9
J gene: TRBJ2-3
clone size: -
CDR3 protein: CASSVGISPVDTQYF
CDR3 DNA: TGTGCCAGCAGCGTAGGGATTAGCCCGGTGGATACGCAGTATTTT

D gene: TRBD1
V gene: TRBV6-6
J gene: TRBJ2-5
clone size: -
CDR3 protein: CASRPGQGAGEQYF
CDR3 DNA: TGTGCCAGCAGGCCTGGACAGGGGGCTGGGGAGCAGTACTTC

D gene: -
V gene: TRBV7-2
J gene: TRBJ1-2
clone size: -
CDR3 protein: CASSLIPDGYGYTF
CDR3 DNA: TGTGCCAGCAGCTTAATTCCCGACGGGTATGGCTACACCTTC

D gene: TRBD2
V gene: TRBV28
J gene: TRBJ2-7
clone size: -
CDR3 protein: CASSLYSGTSSYEQYF
CDR3 DNA: TGTGCCAGCAGTTTATATAGCGGGACCTCGTCCTACGAGCAGTACTTC

D gene: -
V gene: TRBV5-1
J gene: TRBJ2-2
clone size: -
CDR3 protein: CASLLTGTLETGELFF
CDR3 DNA: TGCGCCAGCCTTTTAACCGGGACATTGGAGACCGGGGAGCTGTTTTTT

D gene: TRBD1
V gene: TRBV5-4
J gene: TRBJ2-1
clone size: -
CDR3 protein: CASSPDFDREKFF
CDR3 DNA: TGTGCCAGCAGCCCCGATTTCGACAGGGAAAAGTTCTTC

D gene: TRBD2
V gene: TRBV15
J gene: TRBJ2-5
clone size: once
CDR3 protein: CATSERGNQETQYF
CDR3 DNA: TGTGCCACCAGTGAGCGGGGGAATCAAGAGACCCAGTACTTC

D gene: -
V gene: TRBV6-5
J gene: TRBJ1-2
clone size: once
CDR3 protein: CASRSLANYGYTF
CDR3 DNA: TGTGCCAGCAGGTCCTTAGCTAACTATGGCTACACCTTC

D gene: -
V gene: TRBV5-6
J gene: TRBJ2-1
clone size: -
CDR3 protein: CASSLQYEQFF
CDR3 DNA: TGTGCCAGCAGCTTGCAGTATGAGCAGTTCTTC

D gene: TRBD2
V gene: TRBV19
J gene: TRBJ2-7
clone size: -
CDR3 protein: CASSASGTSAYEQYF
CDR3 DNA: TGTGCCAGTAGTGCCTCCGGGACTAGCGCCTACGAGCAGTACTTC

D gene: TRBD2
V gene: TRBV5-1
J gene: TRBJ2-1
clone size: -
CDR3 protein: CASSSEGLTYNEQFF
CDR3 DNA: TGCGCCAGCAGCTCTGAGGGACTAACCTACAATGAGCAGTTCTTC

D gene: -
V gene: TRBV30
J gene: TRBJ2-3
clone size: -
CDR3 protein: CAWSNGLSDTQYF
CDR3 DNA: TGTGCCTGGAGTAACGGACTCTCAGATACGCAGTATTTT

D gene: TRBD2
V gene: TRBV19
J gene: TRBJ2-1
clone size: -
CDR3 protein: CASINSGNPYNEQFF
CDR3 DNA: TGTGCCAGTATAAATAGCGGGAATCCCTACAATGAGCAGTTCTTC

D gene: TRBD2
V gene: TRBV7-9
J gene: TRBJ2-6
clone size: few
CDR3 protein: CASSLAGGTGSGANVLTF
CDR3 DNA: TGTGCCAGCAGCTTAGCGGGGGGGACGGGCTCTGGGGCCAACGTCCTGACTTTC

D gene: TRBD1
V gene: TRBV5-1
J gene: TRBJ2-3
clone size: -
CDR3 protein: CASSRIKAGQGTDTQYF
CDR3 DNA: TGCGCCAGCAGCCGAATTAAGGCTGGACAGGGCACAGATACGCAGTATTTT

D gene: TRBD1
V gene: TRBV5-1
J gene: TRBJ1-4
clone size: -
CDR3 protein: CASRGQGQSEKLFF
CDR3 DNA: TGCGCCAGCAGGGGACAGGGGCAGAGTGAAAAACTGTTTTTT

D gene: TRBD2
V gene: TRBV5-1
J gene: TRBJ2-3
clone size: -
CDR3 protein: CASSLVPSGPTDTQYF
CDR3 DNA: TGCGCCAGCAGCTTGGTTCCTAGCGGCCCCACAGATACGCAGTATTTT

D gene: -
V gene: TRBV19
J gene: TRBJ2-7
clone size: -
CDR3 protein: CATGRQDSYEQYF
CDR3 DNA: TGTGCAACAGGAAGGCAGGACTCCTACGAGCAGTACTTC

D gene: TRBD1
V gene: TRBV5-6
J gene: TRBJ1-6
clone size: -
CDR3 protein: CASSLDRGPHLHF
CDR3 DNA: TGTGCCAGCAGCTTGGACAGGGGCCCGCACCTCCACTTT

D gene: TRBD1
V gene: TRBV13
J gene: TRBJ2-7
clone size: -
CDR3 protein: CASSESGTGVQTSYEQYF
CDR3 DNA: TGTGCCAGCAGCGAATCCGGGACAGGGGTACAAACCTCCTACGAGCAGTACTTC

D gene: -
V gene: TRBV13
J gene: TRBJ2-3
clone size: few
CDR3 protein: CASSSGASDTQYF
CDR3 DNA: TGTGCCAGCAGCTCTGGAGCATCAGATACGCAGTATTTT

D gene: TRBD1
V gene: TRBV27
J gene: TRBJ2-1
clone size: -
CDR3 protein: CASSFDRDYNEQFF
CDR3 DNA: TGTGCCAGCAGTTTTGACAGGGACTACAATGAGCAGTTCTTC

D gene: TRBD1
V gene: TRBV7-9
J gene: TRBJ1-3
clone size: -
CDR3 protein: CASSFPGQGLTGNTIYF
CDR3 DNA: TGTGCCAGCAGCTTTCCGGGACAGGGCTTGACTGGAAACACCATATATTTT

D gene: TRBD2
V gene: TRBV4-2
J gene: TRBJ2-7
clone size: -
CDR3 protein: CASSQGTSGPGEQYF
CDR3 DNA: TGTGCCAGCAGCCAAGGGACTAGCGGACCTGGAGAGCAGTACTTC

D gene: -
V gene: TRBV19
J gene: TRBJ1-4
clone size: -
CDR3 protein: CASSLRGEKLFF
CDR3 DNA: TGTGCCAGTAGTCTACGTGGTGAAAAACTGTTTTTT

D gene: -
V gene: TRBV27
J gene: TRBJ1-6
clone size: -
CDR3 protein: CASSNRQENSPLHF
CDR3 DNA: TGTGCCAGCAGTAACCGACAGGAAAATTCACCCCTCCACTTT

D gene: TRBD1
V gene: TRBV4-1
J gene: TRBJ1-4
clone size: -
CDR3 protein: CASSPSSQGVTNEKLFF
CDR3 DNA: TGCGCCAGCAGCCCGTCGTCTCAGGGGGTAACTAATGAAAAACTGTTTTTT

D gene: TRBD1
V gene: TRBV5-6
J gene: TRBJ2-2
clone size: -
CDR3 protein: CASSSGQGKLFF
CDR3 DNA: TGTGCCAGCAGCTCCGGACAGGGAAAGCTGTTTTTT

D gene: -
V gene: TRBV11-2
J gene: TRBJ1-1
clone size: -
CDR3 protein: CASSLAGTTLNTEAFF
CDR3 DNA: TGTGCCAGCAGCTTAGCGGGGACAACGCTGAACACTGAAGCTTTCTTT

D gene: TRBD1
V gene: TRBV10-3
J gene: TRBJ2-4
clone size: -
CDR3 protein: CAISQQGLLSKNIQYF
CDR3 DNA: TGTGCCATCAGCCAACAGGGGTTGTTGTCCAAAAACATTCAGTACTTC

D gene: TRBD2
V gene: TRBV5-1
J gene: TRBJ2-2
clone size: -
CDR3 protein: CASSSSGIPGTGELFF
CDR3 DNA: TGCGCCAGCAGCTCTAGCGGGATCCCGGGAACCGGGGAGCTGTTTTTT

D gene: TRBD1
V gene: TRBV6-1
J gene: TRBJ1-5
clone size: few
CDR3 protein: CASTGGNNQPQHF
CDR3 DNA: TGTGCCAGCACAGGGGGGAACAATCAGCCCCAGCATTTT

D gene: -
V gene: TRBV11-2
J gene: TRBJ2-1
clone size: -
CDR3 protein: CASSLGQAVEQFF
CDR3 DNA: TGTGCCAGCAGCTTGGGGCAGGCGGTTGAGCAGTTCTTC

D gene: TRBD2
V gene: TRBV6-1
J gene: TRBJ2-3
clone size: -
CDR3 protein: CASSGVSGGQDTQYF
CDR3 DNA: TGTGCCAGCAGTGGGGTTAGCGGGGGGCAAGATACGCAGTATTTT

D gene: -
V gene: TRBV28
J gene: TRBJ2-7
clone size: -
CDR3 protein: CATTGFTYEQYF
CDR3 DNA: TGTGCCACCACGGGGTTCACCTACGAGCAGTACTTC

D gene: -
V gene: TRBV2
J gene: TRBJ2-5
clone size: -
CDR3 protein: CASSSPGGEGETQYF
CDR3 DNA: TGTGCCAGCAGCTCCCCGGGGGGCGAAGGGGAGACCCAGTACTTC

D gene: -
V gene: TRBV27
J gene: TRBJ2-4
clone size: -
CDR3 protein: CASSLSRETKNIQYF
CDR3 DNA: TGTGCCAGCAGTTTATCACGGGAGACCAAAAACATTCAGTACTTC

D gene: -
V gene: TRBV5-1
J gene: TRBJ1-1
clone size: -
CDR3 protein: CASSLGGRSNTEAFF
CDR3 DNA: TGCGCCAGCAGCTTGGGGGGCAGGTCGAACACTGAAGCTTTCTTT

D gene: TRBD1
V gene: TRBV19
J gene: TRBJ1-5
clone size: -
CDR3 protein: CASSIGTGRNQPQHF
CDR3 DNA: TGTGCCAGTAGTATCGGGACAGGGAGGAATCAGCCCCAGCATTTT

D gene: -
V gene: TRBV7-2
J gene: TRBJ1-1
clone size: -
CDR3 protein: CASSRGGYATEAFF
CDR3 DNA: TGTGCCAGCAGCCGCGGGGGGTACGCAACTGAAGCTTTCTTT

D gene: TRBD2
V gene: TRBV19
J gene: TRBJ2-1
clone size: -
CDR3 protein: CASSRGLATNEQFF
CDR3 DNA: TGTGCCAGTAGTAGAGGACTAGCGACCAATGAGCAGTTCTTC

D gene: -
V gene: TRBV2
J gene: TRBJ1-1
clone size: -
CDR3 protein: CASSEGRRTEAFF
CDR3 DNA: TGTGCCAGCAGTGAAGGAAGGAGAACTGAAGCTTTCTTT

D gene: -
V gene: TRBV19
J gene: TRBJ2-6
clone size: -
CDR3 protein: CASRQGSSGANVLTF
CDR3 DNA: TGTGCCAGTAGGCAGGGGAGCTCTGGGGCCAACGTCCTGACTTTC

D gene: TRBD2
V gene: TRBV11-3
J gene: TRBJ2-1
clone size: -
CDR3 protein: CASSFDCGWTSLTDEQFF
CDR3 DNA: TGTGCCAGCAGCTTTGATTGTGGGTGGACTAGCTTAACAGATGAGCAGTTCTTC

D gene: TRBD1
V gene: TRBV2
J gene: TRBJ2-7
clone size: -
CDR3 protein: CASRNDRVGDYEQYF
CDR3 DNA: TGTGCCAGCAGGAACGACAGGGTGGGAGACTACGAGCAGTACTTC